This TCR beta chain was found in a study of early T cells in non-severe SARS-CoV-2 infection. Study as a whole: Unpaired chains resulted from sequencing bulk RNA of unsorted whole blood.

Individual cDNA molecules received unique molecular identifiers. A single record per CDR3 protein comes from TCRdb applying MiXCR to the 5' RACE reads. This sample yields tens of thousands of distinct CDR3 sequences, of which 9.5% are seen a single time; 5.9% belongs to the top ten. This clonotype was recorded a few times. Its antigen is undetermined. Study conclusions and caveats: VDJdb matches were skewed toward anti-spike CD8 T cell responses.

V lost 3 bases to trimming and J lost 9 bases, with 12 bases between them. The CDR3 contains 13 residues. Germline CDR1 is MNHNY and CDR2 is SVGAGI (reference sequence). The TCR was taken from an adult who was a healthcare worker with PCR-confirmed SARS-CoV-2 infection or an uninfected control (not recorded which). The sequencing input was whole blood. This sequence joins TRBV6-6 and TRBJ2-1, with D unresolved. CDR3 region: CASSYQRTGEQFF. The CDR3 DNA follows: TGTGCCAGCAGTTATCAGAGAACGGGTGAGCAGTTCTTC.